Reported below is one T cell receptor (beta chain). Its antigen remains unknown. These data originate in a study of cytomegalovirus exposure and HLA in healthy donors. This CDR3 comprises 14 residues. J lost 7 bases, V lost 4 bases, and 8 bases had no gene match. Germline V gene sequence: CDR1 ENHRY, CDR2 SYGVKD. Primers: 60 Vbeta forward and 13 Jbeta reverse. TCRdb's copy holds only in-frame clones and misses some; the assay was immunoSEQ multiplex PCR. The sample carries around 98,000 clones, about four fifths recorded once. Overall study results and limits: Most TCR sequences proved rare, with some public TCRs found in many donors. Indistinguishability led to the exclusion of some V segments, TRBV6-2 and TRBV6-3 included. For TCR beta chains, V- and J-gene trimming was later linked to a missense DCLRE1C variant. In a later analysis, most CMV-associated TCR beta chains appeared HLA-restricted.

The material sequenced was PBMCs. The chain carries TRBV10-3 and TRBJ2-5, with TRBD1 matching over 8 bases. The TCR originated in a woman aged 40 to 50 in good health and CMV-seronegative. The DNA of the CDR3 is TGTGCCATCAGTGTAGGGGGACAGGCAGCGACCCAGTACTTC. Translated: CAISVGGQAATQYF.